The present entry profiles one T cell receptor beta chain with its context. The target antigen is unknown. Profiled with immunoSEQ multiplex PCR; TCRdb holds only in-frame clones, not every one. The sample carries under 200,000 clones, about 91% recorded once. The entry originates in a study of T cell responses to AZD1222 COVID-19 vaccine. Study findings and constraints: Most donors were white British and more were female, and clonal diversity was possibly underestimated.

From germline, CDR1 is LGHDT and CDR2 YNNKEL (reference sequence). V lost 2 bases, J lost 1 base, and 11 bases lay in between. The CDR3 is 15 residues long. This specimen consisted of peripheral blood, obtained 28 days after the second AZD1222 dose. V usage is TRBV3-1 (or the pseudogene TRBV3-2) and J usage is TRBJ1-1; D might be TRBD1 (5 bases). The source is an adult who received the AZD1222 COVID-19 vaccine. The CDR3 sequence is CASSQSQDKNTEAFF. CDR3 coding DNA: TGTGCCAGCAGCCAATCGCAGGACAAGAACACTGAAGCTTTCTTT.